One sample yielded the 27 T cell receptor beta chains listed below, sequenced in a study of shared clonotypes between healthy human individuals. Using immunoSEQ multiplex PCR, the repertoire was profiled, and TCRdb retains in-frame clones only, with some absent. The sample gives over 2 million clones, just under 95% of which show up once; roughly 0.34% is in the top ten. Sequencing input: naive CD4+ T cells from PBMCs. Subset specified: CD45RA+ positively selected. These receptors all stem from a man between 18 and 35 years old in good health. Some clones in this sample may be carry-over from other donors' samples.

V is TRBV30 and J is TRBJ2-3, with D maybe TRBD1 (5 bases). CDR3 length: 14 residues. V lost 0 bases to trimming and J lost 3 bases, with 10 bases between them. From germline, CDR1 is GTSNPN and CDR2 SVGIG (reference sequence). CDR3: CAWSVFQGTDTQYF. The CDR3 nucleotides are TGTGCCTGGAGTGTATTTCAGGGTACAGATACGCAGTATTTT.

The V and J genes are TRBV4-2 and TRBJ1-4; D is undetermined. CDR3 length: 18 residues. The germline CDR1 and CDR2 sequences are LGHNA and YNFKEQ. The V end was cut by 0 bases, the J end by 0 bases, with 14 bases between. CDR3 sequence reads: CASSQDPGMWSTNEKLFF. The CDR3 coding sequence is TGTGCCAGCAGCCAAGACCCGGGGATGTGGTCAACTAATGAAAAACTGTTTTTT.

The chain uses TRBV29-1 and TRBJ2-1, with D uncertain. The CDR3 loop spans 13 amino acids. Looked up from germline, CDR1 is SQVTM and CDR2 is ANQGSEA. The ends were cut back, 4 bases at V and 0 bases at J, with 7 bases in the middle. CDR3 nucleotides: TGCAGCGTTGCAGCTACCTCCTACAATGAGCAGTTCTTC. This encodes CSVAATSYNEQFF.

DNA of the CDR3: TGTGCCAGCAGTTTTTCCCAGGAGAGAGGCTACACCTTC. Its translation is CASSFSQERGYTF. The V and J genes are TRBV6-5 and TRBJ1-2; D is unresolved. Trimming took 4 bases from V and 8 from J, leaving 14 bases between them. CDR3 length: 13 amino acids. Germline V CDR1 and CDR2: MNHEY, SVGAGI.

The J gene is TRBJ2-1, the V gene TRBV5-1, with TRBD2 identical over 11 bases. The J segment lost 6 bases and the V segment lost 3 bases, leaving 11 bases of the junction unmatched. Germline assignment: CDR1 SGHRS and CDR2 YFSETQ. The CDR3 extends over 17 amino acids. CDR3 DNA sequence: TGCGCCAGCAGCTCCACACCGACTAGCGGGAAATTCAATGAGCAGTTCTTC. The encoded protein is CASSSTPTSGKFNEQFF.

The CDR3 here is CASSSLSYYEQYF. DNA of the CDR3: TGCGCCAGCAGTAGTCTATCGTACTACGAGCAGTACTTC. The V and J genes are TRBV10-2 and TRBJ2-7; D is ambiguous. Germline lookup yields CDR1 WSHSY and CDR2 SAAADI. V was pared by 5 bases and J by 3 bases, with 11 bases between. This CDR3 comprises 13 residues.

The rearrangement links TRBV7-3 to TRBJ2-2, with a possible D match to TRBD2 (6 bases). V was shortened by 6 bases and J by 9 bases, with 17 bases between the two germline ends. Looked up from germline, CDR1 is SGHTA and CDR2 is FQGTGA. The CDR3 contains 14 residues. The DNA for the CDR3 is TGTGCCAGCAGTTATGGGGCCGGGAGCAGGGAGCTGTTTTTT. It encodes CASSYGAGSRELFF.

This chain joins TRBV6-5 and TRBJ1-2; D is ambiguous. Germline V lookup: CDR1 MNHEY, CDR2 SVGAGI. The length of the CDR3 is 15 residues. With 0 bases removed from V and 4 bases from J, the gap between germline ends came to 12 bases. CDR3 coding DNA: TGTGCCAGCAGTTACTCCGGACGACGGGGCTATGGCTACACCTTC. Its translation: CASSYSGRRGYGYTF.

This clone was observed a single time. The chain joins TRBV4-1 to TRBJ1-4; a weak D match, TRBD1 (6 bases). The V gene's germline CDR1 is MGHRA and CDR2 YSYEKL. Trimming removed 1 base from V and 8 bases from J, with 17 bases in between. The CDR3 length is 16 residues. Here the CDR3 DNA reads TGCGCCAGCAGCCAAGTGGGGGCGGGGAGGACCGAAAAACTGTTTTTT. Translating gives CASSQVGAGRTEKLFF.

The rearrangement links TRBV5-1 to TRBJ2-3, with D possibly being TRBD1 or TRBD2 (5 bases each). CDR1 and CDR2 (germline): SGHRS, YFSETQ. V was shortened by 1 base and J by 6 bases, with 9 bases between the two germline ends. The CDR3 runs to 13 residues. The CDR3 region is CASSLFGTDTQYF. In DNA, the CDR3 is TGCGCCAGCAGCTTGTTCGGGACGGATACGCAGTATTTT.

J is TRBJ2-1 and V is TRBV18; D call uncertain. Trimming stripped 5 bases from V and 4 bases from J, with 6 bases between. The CDR3 contains 12 residues. CDR1 is KGHSH and CDR2 is LQKENI in the germline V gene. The CDR3 nucleotides read TGTGCCAGCTCATCGGATTACAATGAGCAGTTCTTC. This encodes CASSSDYNEQFF. The entire variable domain, with the rest obtained from reference TRBV18 and TRBJ2-1, is as follows: NAGVMQNPRHLVRRRGQEARLRCSPMKGHSHVYWYRQLPEEGLKFMVYLQKENIIDESGMPKERFSAEFPKEGPSILRIQQVVRGDSAAYFCASSSDYNEQFFGPGTRLTVL.

V is TRBV5-1 and J is TRBJ2-5; a weak D match, TRBD1 (5 bases). Trimming left V 6 bases short and J 2 bases short, with 11 bases between. The CDR3 runs 13 residues. The V gene's germline CDR1 is SGHRS and CDR2 YFSETQ. Written as DNA, the CDR3 is TGCGCCAGCACCTTAGGGGCTCAAGAGACCCAGTACTTC. The encoded protein is CASTLGAQETQYF.

The rearrangement uses TRBV7-9 and TRBJ1-1; tentatively, D is TRBD1 (6 bases). The CDR3 is 14 amino acids. Trimming took off 5 bases at V and 10 bases at J, with 20 bases between the two ends. Germline V CDR1 and CDR2: SEHNR, FQNEAQ (reference sequence). CDR3 in amino acids: CASSPLVTGGLAFF. The CDR3 DNA reads as TGTGCCAGCAGCCCGTTGGTGACAGGTGGTCTAGCTTTCTTT.

The chain carries TRBV12-5 and TRBJ1-1; D gene ambiguous. Trimming removed 1 base from V and 3 bases from J, with 9 bases in between. This CDR3 contains 14 residues. Germline V gene data show CDR1 as LGHNT and CDR2 as FRNRAP. The CDR3: CASGLERRYTEAFF. CDR3 nucleotide sequence: TGTGCTAGTGGTTTGGAACGGCGGTACACTGAAGCTTTCTTT.

The CDR3 loop reads CASSLAGRGRVTEAFF. The CDR3 DNA reads TGTGCCAGCAGCTTGGCCGGGAGGGGGCGCGTCACTGAAGCTTTCTTT. The chain employs TRBV5-6 and TRBJ1-1; the match to TRBD1 covers 7 bases. This CDR3 has 16 residues. Germline V gene data show CDR1 as SGHDT and CDR2 as YYEEEE. The ends lost 0 bases at V and 4 bases at J; junction bases unmatched: 9.

The V gene is TRBV4-3, the J gene TRBJ2-1; TRBD2 aligns across 12 bases. Germline CDR1 reads LGHNA; CDR2 reads YSLEER. The trim removed 1 base at V and 4 bases at J, leaving 5 bases unmatched. The CDR3 has 17 amino acids. The CDR3 region has the DNA TGCGCCAGCAGCCAAGCCTACACTAGCGGGAGGTACAATGAGCAGTTCTTC. Translation: CASSQAYTSGRYNEQFF.

This chain connects TRBV18 to TRBJ2-7, with 9 nucleotides matching TRBD2. The CDR3 has 17 residues. Germline trimming cut 2 bases from V and 0 bases from J; bases unmatched to any gene: 8. Per germline, CDR1 KGHSH and CDR2 LQKENI. In nucleotides, the CDR3 is TGTGCCAGCTCACCATCGATAGCGGGGGCGAGCTCCTACGAGCAGTACTTC. As protein: CASSPSIAGASSYEQYF. Based on the CDR3 plus reference TRBV18 and TRBJ2-7, the full variable domain is NAGVMQNPRHLVRRRGQEARLRCSPMKGHSHVYWYRQLPEEGLKFMVYLQKENIIDESGMPKERFSAEFPKEGPSILRIQQVVRGDSAAYFCASSPSIAGASSYEQYFGPGTRLTVT.

A note on this clone: Other DNA sequences of this sample code for an identical CDR3. The V call is TRBV14, the J call TRBJ1-2; D may be TRBD1 (5 bases). Germline assignment: CDR1 SGHDN and CDR2 FVKESK. V was shortened by 3 bases and J by 4 bases, with 15 bases between the two germline ends. This CDR3 has 15 residues. CDR3 region: CASSQGQPLFYGYTF. CDR3 DNA: TGTGCCAGCAGCCAGGGGCAACCTCTGTTCTATGGCTACACCTTC.

The chain has TRBV18 and TRBJ2-3; 9 nucleotides line up with TRBD2. CDR1 is KGHSH and CDR2 is LQKENI in the germline V gene. After removal of 5 bases from V and 2 bases from J, the junction contained 8 bases not matched to a gene. The CDR3 consists of 16 residues. CDR3: CASSNRLAEITDTQYF. The CDR3 DNA follows: TGTGCCAGCTCAAACCGACTAGCGGAGATCACAGATACGCAGTATTTT.

This rearrangement joins TRBV6-1 to TRBJ1-1, with 7 bases that match TRBD1. V trimming: 4 bases; J trimming: 0 bases; junction bases outside the gene matches: 5. The CDR3 has 15 residues. Per the germline V gene, CDR1 is MNHNS and CDR2 is SASEGT. In DNA form, the CDR3 reads TGTGCCAGCAGTGCGAAGGACAGGATGAACACTGAAGCTTTCTTT. It encodes CASSAKDRMNTEAFF.

This chain joins TRBV25-1 and TRBJ2-2; 8 nucleotides line up with TRBD2. Germline CDR1 and CDR2: MGHDK and SYGVNS. The CDR3 spans 16 residues. After removal of 5 bases from V and 2 bases from J, the junction contained 7 bases not matched to a gene. CDR3 nucleotide sequence: TGTGCCAGCAGTTCGAGCGGGAGCGTCAACACCGGGGAGCTGTTTTTT. Its protein is CASSSSGSVNTGELFF.

V usage is TRBV10-1 and J usage is TRBJ2-7; TRBD1 matches at 8 bases. The V gene end was trimmed by 4 bases and the J gene end by 3 bases; junction bases not matched to a gene: 8. CDR1 and CDR2 (germline): WNHNN, SYGVQD (reference sequence). This CDR3 has 15 residues. The CDR3 is CASSGSGTGLYEQYF. The CDR3 region has the DNA TGCGCCAGCAGTGGATCCGGGACAGGTCTCTACGAGCAGTACTTC.

The rearrangement joins TRBV11-1 to TRBJ2-7; D unresolved. Trimming took 0 bases from V and 7 from J, leaving 7 bases between them. The germline V gene has CDR1 SGHAT and CDR2 FQDESV (reference sequence). The CDR3 runs to 12 residues. The CDR3 region is CASSLARWEQYF. The CDR3, as DNA: TGTGCCAGCAGCTTAGCTAGATGGGAGCAGTACTTC.

This clone has a single count. The chain joins TRBV27 to TRBJ2-3; possibly TRBD1 or TRBD2 for D (5 bases each). The CDR3 is 17 amino acids. Trimming removed 4 bases at V and 6 bases at J, with 23 bases between. Germline lookup yields CDR1 MNHEY and CDR2 SMNVEV (reference sequence). The CDR3 bases are TGTGCCAGCAGTTCCCGGTTCTGGGGGACCCTGGGGGATACGCAGTATTTT. Its protein product is CASSSRFWGTLGDTQYF.

The chain employs TRBV25-1 and TRBJ1-3; D is uncertain. The CDR3 consists of 15 residues. The V gene lost 1 base and the J gene lost 2 bases, with 9 bases spanning the gap. Germline V CDR1 and CDR2: MGHDK, SYGVNS. CDR3 sequence: CASSEFRSAGNTIYF. The CDR3 DNA is TGTGCCAGCAGTGAATTTAGAAGTGCTGGAAACACCATATATTTT.

As regards this clone: Possible read error: a much larger clone is one base away. This same CDR3 is encoded by further DNA sequences in the sample. V usage is TRBV5-1 and J usage is TRBJ2-5; no clear D. Deletions cut 1 base from V and 0 bases from J, with 1 base between. The CDR3 runs to 12 residues. Germline CDR1 SGHRS, CDR2 YFSETQ. The CDR3 reads CASSLNQETQYF. As DNA, the CDR3 is TGCGCCAGCAGCTTGAACCAAGAGACCCAGTACTTC.

J is TRBJ1-5 and V is TRBV28; D ambiguous. CDR3 size: 16 residues. Germline loops: CDR1 MDHEN, CDR2 SYDVKM. V lost 2 bases and J 0 bases, leaving 11 bases between the germline ends. The CDR3: CASSLNGAYSNQPQHF. For the CDR3, the DNA is TGTGCCAGCAGTTTAAATGGAGCCTATAGCAATCAGCCCCAGCATTTT. The whole variable domain, filled in from reference TRBV28 and TRBJ1-5, reads DVKVTQSSRYLVKRTGEKVFLECVQDMDHENMFWYRQDPGLGLRLIYFSYDVKMKEKGDIPEGYSVSREKKERFSLILESASTNQTSMYLCASSLNGAYSNQPQHFGDGTRLSIL.